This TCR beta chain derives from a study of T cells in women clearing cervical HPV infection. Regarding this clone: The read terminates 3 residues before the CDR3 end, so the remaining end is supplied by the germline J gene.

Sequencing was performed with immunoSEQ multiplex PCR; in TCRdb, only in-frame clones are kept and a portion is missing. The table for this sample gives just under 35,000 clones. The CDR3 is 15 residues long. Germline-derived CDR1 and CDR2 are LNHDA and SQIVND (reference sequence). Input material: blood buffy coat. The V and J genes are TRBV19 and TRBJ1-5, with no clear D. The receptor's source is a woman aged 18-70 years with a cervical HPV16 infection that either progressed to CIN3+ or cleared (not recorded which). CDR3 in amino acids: CASNLSWSGSGPQHF. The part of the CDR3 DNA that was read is TGTGCCAGTAACCTCTCATGGAGCGGAAGCGGCCCC. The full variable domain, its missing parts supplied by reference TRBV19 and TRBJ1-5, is DGGITQSPKYLFRKEGQNVTLSCEQNLNHDAMYWYRQDPGQGLRLIYYSQIVNDFQKGDIAEGYSVSREKKESFPLTVTSAQKNPTAFYLCASNLSWSGSGPQHFGDGTRLSIL.